The clone carrying this TCR beta chain has a handful of counts. Its antigen is not identified. TCRdb analysed the 5' RACE reads with MiXCR anew, one entry per CDR3 protein. The sample shows approximately 350,000 distinct CDR3 sequences, around 12% of them seen only once. This record comes from a study of identical twins. Findings and caveats of the study: Invariant cells of the MAIT and iNKT types might have partly distorted the zero-insertion analyses. Findings depended on cross-sectional statistics rather than tracking the same donors. Cord blood's abundant beta clonotypes had fewer insertions, unlike memory repertoires.

Trimming cost V 5 bases and J 4 bases, with 17 bases left between them. From germline, CDR1 is SGHAT and CDR2 FQDESV (reference sequence). CDR3 length equals 16 residues. This sample also appeared in a second study, on yellow fever vaccine responses in identical twins.

The sequencing sample was made of CD8+ T cells sorted from blood. The receptor was derived from a woman aged 18-29 years in good health. The J gene is TRBJ2-2, the V gene TRBV11-1, with TRBD2 as a possible D gene (5 bases). The CDR3 region has the DNA TGTGCCAGCAGCCCCCGAGAGGGTCCGACCACCGGGGAGCTGTTTTTT. Its translation: CASSPREGPTTGELFF.